What follows are 14 T cell receptor beta chains derived from one specimen sequenced in a study of CD8+ T cells in alopecia areata. Extraction and reverse transcription of RNA yielded cDNA as the sequencing template. The protocol was immunoSEQ multiplex PCR, while the TCRdb copy is restricted to in-frame clones and leaves out a portion. Altogether fewer than 150,000 clones are present, around two fifths being singletons, with the ten largest covering roughly 3.2%. Input material: CD4+ T cells sorted from blood. The receptor set was obtained from a human donor with alopecia areata.

This clone was seen only a few times. The rearrangement links TRBV7-2 to TRBJ1-4; 9 nucleotides agree with TRBD1. The CDR3 extends over 13 amino acids. V lost 6 bases, J lost 8 bases, and 4 bases stayed unmatched. Per germline, CDR1 SGHTA and CDR2 FQGNSA. In DNA form, the CDR3 reads TGTGCCAGCAGATACGGGACAGGGGAAAAACTGTTTTTT. Translation gives CASRYGTGEKLFF.

V and J are TRBV6-1 and TRBJ2-1; 10 nucleotides line up with TRBD1. CDR1 is MNHNS, CDR2 SASEGT, per germline. V was pared by 4 bases and J by 4 bases, with 10 bases of the junction left unmatched. This CDR3 has 17 amino acids. The CDR3: CASSAKPGQGTYNEQFF. The DNA for the CDR3 is TGTGCCAGCAGTGCGAAACCGGGACAGGGGACATACAATGAGCAGTTCTTC.

The sample holds a few counts of this clone. The chain carries TRBV18 and TRBJ2-7; D gene ambiguous. Trimming stripped 3 bases from V and 2 bases from J, with 14 bases between. This CDR3 region has 15 residues. The germline V gene encodes CDR1 KGHSH and CDR2 LQKENI. CDR3: CASSPALVYPYEQYF. The CDR3 DNA reads TGTGCCAGCTCACCTGCCCTGGTATACCCCTACGAGCAGTACTTC.

This clone was picked up one time. V and J are TRBV5-4 and TRBJ2-7, with TRBD1 matching 8 bases. V lost 4 bases to trimming and J lost 7 bases; unmatched junction nucleotides: 16. The CDR3 consists of 16 residues. Germline-derived CDR1 and CDR2 are SGHNT and YYREEE (reference sequence). The chain's CDR3 is CASSRGQENMGREQYF. The CDR3 DNA reads TGTGCCAGCAGCCGGGGACAGGAGAATATGGGAAGGGAGCAGTACTTC.

The sample holds a few counts of this clone. The chain has TRBV7-9 and TRBJ2-5; 9 bases are shared with TRBD2. Germline V lookup: CDR1 SEHNR, CDR2 FQNEAQ (reference sequence). The CDR3 runs to 17 residues. After removal of 2 bases from V and 4 bases from J, the junction contained 11 bases not matched to a gene. CDR3 loop: CASSLSVSGGSGETQYF. The CDR3, as DNA: TGTGCCAGCAGCTTAAGTGTTAGCGGGGGAAGTGGAGAGACCCAGTACTTC.

The chain couples TRBV29-1 to TRBJ2-7, with D tentatively TRBD1 (6 bases). V shed 5 bases and J shed 2 bases, with 16 bases lying between them. This CDR3 is 14 amino acids long. Germline V gene lookup returns CDR1 SQVTM and CDR2 ANQGSEA. CDR3 loop: CSVTHSGQTYEQYF. Written as DNA, the CDR3 is TGCAGCGTTACCCACTCTGGACAGACCTACGAGCAGTACTTC.

Only a few counts were recorded for this clone. J is TRBJ2-1 and V is TRBV7-8; D is undetermined. The ends were cut back, 3 bases at V and 6 bases at J, with 15 bases in the middle. Per germline, CDR1 SGHVS and CDR2 FQNEAQ. The CDR3 loop spans 15 amino acids. CDR3 bases: TGTGCCAGCAGCTTCCGATGGGAATGGGGCAATGAGCAGTTCTTC. It is translated as CASSFRWEWGNEQFF.

This clone was recorded a few times. The V call is TRBV23-1, the J call TRBJ2-5; D unclear. TRBV23-1 counts as an open reading frame of uncertain function. The CDR3 extends over 13 amino acids. V was shortened by 8 bases and J by 5 bases, with 15 bases between the two germline ends. CDR3 DNA: TGCGCCAGCCGCCGAAGGGCTTGGGAGACCCAGTACTTC. This encodes CASRRRAWETQYF.

The genes are TRBV7-3 and TRBJ1-5, with a weak D call TRBD1 (5 bases). This CDR3 is built from 13 residues. CDR1 and CDR2 (germline): SGHTA, FQGTGA. The V and J ends lost 1 base and 5 bases respectively, with 6 bases between them. The CDR3 DNA is TGTGCCAGCAGCTTAAGCAGGGATCAGCCCCAGCATTTT. Translated, it gives CASSLSRDQPQHF.

This clone was counted a few times. The chain joins TRBV28 to TRBJ1-1, with 8 bases fitting TRBD1. Per germline, CDR1 MDHEN and CDR2 SYDVKM. V dropped 8 bases and J dropped 0; count of bases not matched to a gene: 2. The CDR3 totals 13 residues. The CDR3 region has the DNA TGTGCCAGCGCGGGACAGGTGAACACTGAAGCTTTCTTT. It is translated as CASAGQVNTEAFF.

This clone has just a few counts. The chain has TRBV2 and TRBJ1-2, with 7 bases lining up with TRBD1. The CDR3 spans 13 residues. The trim removed 6 bases at V and 10 bases at J, leaving 11 bases unmatched. Looked up from germline, CDR1 is SNHLY and CDR2 is FYNNEI. The CDR3 nucleotides read TGTGCCAGCAGCGCCACGACAGGGCGGGACTACACCTTC. Translated: CASSATTGRDYTF.

This rearrangement joins TRBV29-1 to TRBJ1-2; 7 bases match TRBD1. The CDR3 is 13 residues long. With V trimmed by 4 bases and J by 1 base, 3 bases remained unmatched. Germline CDR1 and CDR2: SQVTM and ANQGSEA. CDR3 sequence: CSVAQGVNYGYTF. CDR3 DNA: TGCAGCGTTGCCCAGGGGGTTAACTATGGCTACACCTTC.

This rearrangement joins TRBV4-1 to TRBJ2-3; TRBD1 agrees at 9 bases. J lost 4 bases, V lost 5 bases, and 7 bases had no gene match. Per the germline V gene, CDR1 is MGHRA and CDR2 is YSYEKL. The CDR3 has 15 amino acids. The CDR3 loop reads CASSWGQGRADTQYF. The DNA for the CDR3 is TGCGCCAGCAGCTGGGGACAGGGCCGTGCAGATACGCAGTATTTT.

This clone has more than one count but fewer than ten. The chain joins TRBV25-1 to TRBJ2-7; 8 bases line up with TRBD2. This CDR3 contains 11 residues. The ends lost 10 bases at V and 6 bases at J; junction bases unmatched: 5. From germline, CDR1 is MGHDK and CDR2 SYGVNS. This CDR3 is CATRGGREQYF. In DNA form, the CDR3 reads TGTGCCACCCGGGGGGGCCGCGAGCAGTACTTC.